The 14 T cell receptor beta chains reported below all come from one sample, sequenced in a study of PD-1 blockade in classical Hodgkin lymphoma. Each and every patient relapsed after autologous stem cell transplantation, and patients got differing brentuximab vedotin exposure. Using immunoSEQ multiplex PCR, the repertoire was profiled, and TCRdb retains in-frame clones only, with some absent. The sample includes about 26,000 clones, approximately 67% seen only once; the top ten take about 10%. Source: peripheral blood mononuclear cells (PBMCs), taken before the second cycle of nivolumab. The receptors come from a human donor with classical Hodgkin lymphoma.

The chain has TRBV6-5 and TRBJ2-5, with a weak D call TRBD2 (6 bases). Germline V gene sequence: CDR1 MNHEY, CDR2 SVGAGI. Between the trimmed V and J ends, which lost 5 bases and 5 bases, there was a span of 12 bases. The CDR3 has 13 amino acids. The CDR3 spells CASSPGSGETQYF. DNA of the CDR3: TGTGCCAGCAGTCCAGGGAGCGGGGAGACCCAGTACTTC.

V gene TRBV9 combines with J gene TRBJ2-7, with D tentatively TRBD1 or TRBD2 (6 bases each). Trimming removed 4 bases at V and 3 bases at J, with 17 bases between. From germline, CDR1 is SGDLS and CDR2 YYNGEE. The CDR3 length is 15 residues. CDR3 DNA sequence: TGTGCCAGCAGCCCATTGGAGGGGGTTAGCTACGAGCAGTACTTC. It encodes CASSPLEGVSYEQYF.

This clone showed up just a few times. The rearrangement joins TRBV19 to TRBJ2-7; tentatively, D is TRBD2 (5 bases). Germline V gives CDR1 LNHDA, CDR2 SQIVND (reference sequence). The ends were cut back, 3 bases at V and 7 bases at J, with 16 bases in the middle. CDR3 length: 14 residues. CDR3 region: CASSIGGSEREQYF. The CDR3 nucleotides read TGTGCCAGTAGTATTGGCGGGTCAGAACGGGAGCAGTACTTC.

The genes are TRBV5-1 and TRBJ1-5; 7 bases are a match to TRBD1. This CDR3 has 14 amino acids. The V gene's germline CDR1 is SGHRS and CDR2 YFSETQ. Unmatched junction bases numbered 7, after V lost 3 bases and J lost 7 bases. CDR3 sequence reads: CASSSGQVGQPQHF. In DNA form, the CDR3 reads TGCGCCAGCAGCTCTGGACAGGTTGGGCAGCCCCAGCATTTT.

In this sample, this clone is medium-sized (0.01 to 0.1%). The chain links TRBV7-9 to TRBJ1-1, with D possibly TRBD1 on 5 matching bases. The CDR3 runs to 15 residues. The V end was cut by 6 bases, the J end by 4 bases, with 18 bases between. Germline V gene sequence: CDR1 SEHNR, CDR2 FQNEAQ (reference sequence). CDR3: CASRPSRGWATEAFF. CDR3 nucleotides: TGTGCCAGCAGACCAAGCCGGGGCTGGGCCACTGAAGCTTTCTTT.

A few counts support this clone. This chain uses TRBV7-2 with TRBJ2-7; 7 bases line up with TRBD1. The V segment lost 5 bases and the J segment 3 bases; nucleotides outside the gene matches: 4. CDR1 is SGHTA, CDR2 FQGNSA, per germline. The CDR3 sequence is 13 residues long. CDR3: CASSVYRGYEQYF. Written as DNA, the CDR3 is TGTGCCAGCAGCGTATACAGGGGCTACGAGCAGTACTTC.

The chain employs TRBV29-1 and TRBJ2-1; D not certain. The V gene lost 6 bases and the J gene lost 5 bases, with 8 bases spanning the gap. The CDR3 has 11 residues. Per germline, CDR1 SQVTM and CDR2 ANQGSEA. CDR3 residues: CSVARDNEQFF. CDR3 coding DNA: TGCAGCGTAGCTAGGGACAATGAGCAGTTCTTC.

The rearrangement uses TRBV6-1 and TRBJ2-2; D call uncertain. The CDR3 sequence is 14 residues long. CDR1 and CDR2 from the germline V gene are MNHNS and SASEGT. DNA for the CDR3: TGTGCGGCCCGCCACACTTTTGACACCGGGGAGCTGTTTTTT. This sequence encodes CAARHTFDTGELFF.

This clone has more than one count but fewer than ten. The genes are TRBV18 and TRBJ2-2; maybe TRBD2 (5 bases). Germline V gene sequence: CDR1 KGHSH, CDR2 LQKENI. CDR3 size: 17 residues. Trimming pared 0 bases from V and 5 bases from J, leaving 16 bases between. In DNA form, the CDR3 reads TGTGCCAGCTCACCACCAGGGTTGCTAAGCGGAACCGGGGAGCTGTTTTTT. This codes for CASSPPGLLSGTGELFF.

CDR3 nucleotides: TGCGCCAGCAGCCAAGACATTGAAAACCCCTACGAGCAGTACTTC. This gives the protein CASSQDIENPYEQYF. The V call is TRBV4-3, the J call TRBJ2-7; D is ambiguous. V dropped 0 bases and J dropped 2 bases, with 11 bases sitting between them. The germline gives CDR1 LGHNA, CDR2 YSLEER. The CDR3 is 15 residues long.

This chain links TRBV11-1 with TRBJ1-2; 8 bases fit TRBD1. This CDR3 contains 14 residues. Germline V gives CDR1 SGHAT, CDR2 FQDESV (reference sequence). J was trimmed by 2 bases and V by 5 bases; bases with no gene match: 4. The CDR3 is CASSLGQGNYGYTF. The CDR3 DNA is TGTGCCAGCAGCCTCGGACAGGGCAACTATGGCTACACCTTC.

This clone was seen a few times. The V and J genes are TRBV27 and TRBJ2-1; no clear D. The V gene's germline CDR1 is MNHEY and CDR2 SMNVEV (reference sequence). The V and J ends lost 8 bases and 6 bases respectively, with 17 bases between them. The CDR3 runs to 14 residues. The CDR3 here is CASRRVRRSNEQFF. Here the CDR3 DNA reads TGTGCCAGCCGTCGGGTCAGACGGTCCAATGAGCAGTTCTTC.

The genes are TRBV28 and TRBJ2-3, with D maybe TRBD2 (6 bases). CDR3 length equals 16 residues. The V end lost 6 bases, the J end lost 0 bases, and 16 bases lay between the germline ends. Germline values: CDR1 MDHEN, CDR2 SYDVKM. CDR3 in amino acids: CASRDGGFSSTDTQYF. The CDR3 DNA follows: TGTGCCAGCAGGGACGGGGGTTTTTCTAGCACAGATACGCAGTATTTT.

The chain joins TRBV27 to TRBJ2-1; 9 positions agree with TRBD2. The CDR3 consists of 15 residues. The germline V gene encodes CDR1 MNHEY and CDR2 SMNVEV (reference sequence). With 3 bases clipped from V and 4 bases from J, the junction kept 4 bases outside the gene matches. The CDR3: CASSFRTSVYNEQFF. The CDR3 nucleotides read TGTGCCAGCAGTTTTCGGACTAGCGTGTACAATGAGCAGTTCTTC.